This TCR beta chain was recorded in a study of Ad26.COV2.S vaccination and SARS-CoV-2 variants. Treatment described: around 19 received Ad26.COV2.S at low or high dose, single or two shots; about five received placebo; per-sample allocation not given. Sampling was done on day 63 after the first vaccine or placebo injection. Germline values: CDR1 SGHNT, CDR2 YYREEE (reference sequence). This CDR3 comprises 15 residues. Trimming removed 4 bases from V and 4 bases from J, with 15 bases in between. The method was immunoSEQ multiplex PCR; TCRdb's version includes in-frame clones alone and lacks a portion of them. Of fewer than 400,000 clones in the sample, approximately 80% were seen once.

The sequence was collected from a person aged 18-65 years who received the Ad26.COV2.S COVID-19 vaccine or a placebo. Sequences were derived from peripheral blood, sampled in a trial of Ad26.COV2.S vaccine versus placebo. The chain is built from TRBV5-4 and TRBJ2-1; possible D gene TRBD1, 6 bases. The CDR3 loop is CASSPIGGTYNEQFF. CDR3 bases: TGTGCCAGCAGCCCCATAGGTGGGACATACAATGAGCAGTTCTTC.